The sequence of this T cell receptor beta chain was determined in a study of blood T cell repertoires in COVID-19. Overall study: Both acute and convalescent COVID-19 samples were obtained from the United States, Italy and Spain.

The germline gives CDR1 MNHEY, CDR2 SMNVEV (reference sequence). V was clipped by 6 bases and J by 3 bases, with 6 bases between them. This CDR3 region has 12 residues. Produced via immunoSEQ multiplex PCR; TCRdb's table is partial and in-frame only. Of approximately 130,000 clones in the sample, around 82% are singletons; the top ten hold over 5%. This TCR derives from an elderly man with active or convalescent COVID-19. Sequencing input: peripheral blood. The chain combines TRBV27 with TRBJ2-1; the D is unclear. The CDR3 DNA reads TGTGCCAGCAGGTCCCTCTACAATGAGCAGTTCTTC. Its protein is CASRSLYNEQFF.